The 9 T cell receptor beta chains below were found in one sample sequenced in a study of shared clonotypes between healthy human individuals. The protocol was immunoSEQ multiplex PCR, while the TCRdb copy is restricted to in-frame clones and leaves out a portion. The table lists a few hundred thousand clones, roughly 95% of them singletons. Selected positively for CCR7 and CD45RO-negative, naive CD8 cells excluded terminally differentiated effector memory CD45RA+ cells. The sequenced sample was naive CD8+ T cells sorted from blood. These receptors originate from a woman aged 25 to 39 in good health.

The genes are TRBV4-1 and TRBJ2-7, with no clear D. The V gene lost 0 bases and the J gene lost 2 bases, with 14 bases spanning the gap. This CDR3 has 16 residues. In germline, CDR1 is MGHRA, CDR2 YSYEKL. In DNA, the CDR3 is TGCGCCAGCAGCCAAGATGGAACGGGCCTTCCCTACGAGCAGTACTTC. The encoded protein is CASSQDGTGLPYEQYF.

This chain uses TRBV7-9 with TRBJ2-7; unclear D gene. V lost 3 bases to trimming and J lost 3 bases, with 12 bases between them. Germline V lookup: CDR1 SEHNR, CDR2 FQNEAQ (reference sequence). The CDR3 totals 14 residues. The CDR3 loop is CASSLAEAFYEQYF. The DNA of the CDR3 is TGTGCCAGCAGCTTGGCAGAGGCCTTCTACGAGCAGTACTTC.

This clone appeared a single time. The chain joins TRBV27 to TRBJ1-4, with D perhaps matching TRBD1 (6 bases). Germline CDR1 reads MNHEY; CDR2 reads SMNVEV (reference sequence). The CDR3 consists of 12 residues. V was pared by 6 bases and J by 7 bases, with 9 bases between. CDR3 coding DNA: TGTGCCAGCAGGGGGACATTTGAAAAACTGTTTTTT. It translates to CASRGTFEKLFF.

The chain couples TRBV5-1 to TRBJ2-1; TRBD2 aligns across 11 bases. Germline CDR1 and CDR2: SGHRS and YFSETQ. Trimming took 4 bases from V and 3 from J; bases not matched to a gene: 6. The CDR3 contains 16 residues. CDR3 residues: CASSLVAGGVYNEQFF. The CDR3 nucleotides read TGCGCCAGCAGCCTCGTAGCGGGAGGGGTCTACAATGAGCAGTTCTTC.

This rearrangement joins TRBV10-2 to TRBJ2-3; D is ambiguous. Germline CDR1 reads WSHSY; CDR2 reads SAAADI. V shed 3 bases and J shed 2 bases, with 6 bases lying between them. This CDR3 spans 13 amino acids. The CDR3 sequence: CASSDSITDTQYF. In DNA form, the CDR3 reads TGCGCCAGCAGTGACTCGATCACAGATACGCAGTATTTT.

The chain carries TRBV27 and TRBJ2-7; the match to TRBD1 covers 9 bases. V lost 5 bases to trimming and J lost 4 bases; unmatched junction nucleotides: 3. CDR1 and CDR2 from the germline V gene are MNHEY and SMNVEV (reference sequence). There are 13 residues in the CDR3. CDR3 DNA: TGTGCCAGCAGTACAGGGGGCTCGTACGAGCAGTACTTC. It encodes CASSTGGSYEQYF.

Of note for this clone: The identical CDR3 is also encoded by other nucleotide sequences in the sample. V and J are TRBV5-1 and TRBJ2-1; TRBD1 matches at 8 bases. V lost 0 bases to trimming and J lost 8 bases; unmatched junction nucleotides: 10. The CDR3 runs to 16 residues. The V gene's germline CDR1 is SGHRS and CDR2 YFSETQ. The CDR3 region is CASSLVVRTGSDEQFF. CDR3 DNA sequence: TGCGCCAGCAGCTTGGTGGTTAGGACAGGGTCCGATGAGCAGTTCTTC.

This clone was seen just once. The chain uses TRBV9 and TRBJ1-2; TRBD1 might be the D (5 bases). V lost 2 bases and J lost 4, with 9 bases in between. In germline, CDR1 is SGDLS, CDR2 YYNGEE. The CDR3 covers 13 residues. CDR3 region: CASSVTEIYGYTF. Here the CDR3 DNA reads TGTGCCAGCAGCGTGACAGAGATCTATGGCTACACCTTC.

The chain combines TRBV7-7 with TRBJ2-1; D unclear. Trimming shortened V by 1 base and J by 5 bases, and 6 bases separated the two germline ends. Germline lookup yields CDR1 SSHAT and CDR2 FNYEAQ (reference sequence). The CDR3 is made up of 13 amino acids. CDR3 DNA sequence: TGTGCCAGCAGCTTAGGGCCAAACAATGAGCAGTTCTTC. Translated, it gives CASSLGPNNEQFF.